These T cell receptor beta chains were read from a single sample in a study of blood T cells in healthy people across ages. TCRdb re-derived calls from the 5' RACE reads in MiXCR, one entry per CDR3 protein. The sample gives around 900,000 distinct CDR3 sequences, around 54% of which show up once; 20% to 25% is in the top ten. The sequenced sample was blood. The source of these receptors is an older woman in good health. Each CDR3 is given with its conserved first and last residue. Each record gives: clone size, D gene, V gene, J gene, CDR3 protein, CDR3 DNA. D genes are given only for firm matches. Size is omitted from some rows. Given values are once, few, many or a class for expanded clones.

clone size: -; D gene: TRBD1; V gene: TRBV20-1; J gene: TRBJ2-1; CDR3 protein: CSPQGATFNEQFF; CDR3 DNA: TGCAGCCCGCAGGGGGCGACGTTCAATGAGCAGTTCTTC
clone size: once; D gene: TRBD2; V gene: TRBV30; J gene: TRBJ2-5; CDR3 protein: CAWGFPASGVPYNEQYF; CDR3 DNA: TGTGCCTGGGGCTTTCCAGCTAGCGGCGTCCCCTACAATGAGCAGTACTTC
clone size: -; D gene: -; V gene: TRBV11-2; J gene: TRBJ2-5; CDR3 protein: CASSLLTRSGNEQYF; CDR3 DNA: TGTGCCAGCAGCTTATTAACTAGGAGTGGAAATGAGCAGTACTTC
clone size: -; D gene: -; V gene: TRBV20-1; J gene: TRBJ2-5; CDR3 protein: CSVSPGNQETQYF; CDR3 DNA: TGCAGTGTTAGTCCGGGCAACCAAGAGACCCAGTACTTC
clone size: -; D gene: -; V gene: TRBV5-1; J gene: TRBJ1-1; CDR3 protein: CASSWDGMNTEAFF; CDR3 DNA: TGCGCCAGCAGCTGGGACGGGATGAACACTGAAGCTTTCTTT
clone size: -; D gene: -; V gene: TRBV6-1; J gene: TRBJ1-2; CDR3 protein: CASSEDPGREGYTF; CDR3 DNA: TGTGCCAGCAGTGAAGATCCCGGGCGGGAGGGCTACACCTTC
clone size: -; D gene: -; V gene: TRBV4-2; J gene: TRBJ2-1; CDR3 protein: CASSQETRGSYNEQFF; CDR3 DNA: TGTGCCAGCAGCCAAGAGACCAGGGGCAGTTACAATGAGCAGTTCTTC
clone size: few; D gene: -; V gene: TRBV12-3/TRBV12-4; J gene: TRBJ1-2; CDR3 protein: CASSFYSGAGANYGYTF; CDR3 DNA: TGTGCCAGCAGTTTTTATTCTGGGGCAGGAGCTAACTATGGCTACACCTTC
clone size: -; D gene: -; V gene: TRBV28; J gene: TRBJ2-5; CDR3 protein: CASSLSIETQYF; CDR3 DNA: TGTGCCAGCAGTTTGAGTATAGAGACCCAGTACTTC
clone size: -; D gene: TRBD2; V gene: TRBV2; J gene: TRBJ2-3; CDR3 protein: CASRLAGDTDTQYF; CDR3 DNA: TGTGCCAGCAGACTAGCGGGCGACACAGATACGCAGTATTTT
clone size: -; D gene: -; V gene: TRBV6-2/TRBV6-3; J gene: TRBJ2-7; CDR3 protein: CASRAERYVYEQYF; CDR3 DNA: TGTGCCAGCAGGGCCGAGCGGTATGTCTACGAGCAGTACTTC
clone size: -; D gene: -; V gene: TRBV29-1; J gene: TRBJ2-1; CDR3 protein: CSGQAASYNEKYF; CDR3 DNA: TGCAGCGGGCAAGCGGCCTCCTACAATGAGAAGTACTTC
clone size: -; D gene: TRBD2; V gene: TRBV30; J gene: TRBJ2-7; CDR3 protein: CAWSALWTGTSGNEQYF; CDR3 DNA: TGTGCCTGGAGTGCCCTTTGGACCGGGACTAGCGGGAACGAGCAGTACTTC
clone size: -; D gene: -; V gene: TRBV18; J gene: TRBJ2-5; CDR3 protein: CASSPLQGVSETQYF; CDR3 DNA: TGTGCCAGCTCACCTTTACAGGGTGTGTCAGAGACCCAGTACTTC
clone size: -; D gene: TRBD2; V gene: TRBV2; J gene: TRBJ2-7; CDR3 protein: CASSGTSGIRYEQYF; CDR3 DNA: TGTGCCAGCAGCGGGACTAGCGGGATTCGATACGAGCAGTACTTC
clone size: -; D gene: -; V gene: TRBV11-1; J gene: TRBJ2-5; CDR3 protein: CASRRKGPQETQYF; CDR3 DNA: TGTGCCAGTAGGCGAAAGGGGCCCCAAGAGACCCAGTACTTC
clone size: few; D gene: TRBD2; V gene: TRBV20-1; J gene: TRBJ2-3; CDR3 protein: CSARALQREGPDTQYF; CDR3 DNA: TGCAGTGCTAGGGCCCTCCAGCGGGAGGGCCCAGATACGCAGTATTTT
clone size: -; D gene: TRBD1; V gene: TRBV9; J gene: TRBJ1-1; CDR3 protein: CASSASQGRLAEAFF; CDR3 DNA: TGTGCCAGCAGCGCCTCACAGGGGCGCCTGGCTGAAGCTTTCTTT
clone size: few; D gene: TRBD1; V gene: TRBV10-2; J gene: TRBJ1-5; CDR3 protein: CASRLTGLGQPQHF; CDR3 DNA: TGCGCCAGCAGGCTGACAGGGTTGGGGCAGCCCCAGCATTTT
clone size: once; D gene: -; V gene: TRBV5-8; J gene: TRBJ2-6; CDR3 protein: CASSLVTASGANVLTF; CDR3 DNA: TGTGCCAGCAGCTTGGTGACAGCCTCTGGGGCCAACGTCCTGACTTTC
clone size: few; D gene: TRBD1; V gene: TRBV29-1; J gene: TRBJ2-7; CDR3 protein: CSVVPEGGISLYEQYF; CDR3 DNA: TGCAGCGTTGTACCGGAAGGGGGCATATCTCTCTACGAGCAGTACTTC
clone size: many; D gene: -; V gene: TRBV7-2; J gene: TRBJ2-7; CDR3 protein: CASSPGLLSYEQYF; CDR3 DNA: TGTGCCAGCAGCCCGGGACTCCTATCCTACGAGCAGTACTTC
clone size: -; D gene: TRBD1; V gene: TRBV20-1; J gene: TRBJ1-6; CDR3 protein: CSAWDRVNSPLHF; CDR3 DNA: TGCAGTGCCTGGGACAGGGTGAATTCACCCCTCCACTTT
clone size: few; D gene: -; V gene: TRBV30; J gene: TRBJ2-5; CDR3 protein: CAWSWGLKTQYF; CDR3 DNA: TGTGCCTGGAGTTGGGGGTTGAAGACCCAGTACTTC
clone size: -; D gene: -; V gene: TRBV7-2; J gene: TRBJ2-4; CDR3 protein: CASGLGIGEQYF; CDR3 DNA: TGTGCCAGCGGCTTAGGTATCGGGGAGCAGTACTTC
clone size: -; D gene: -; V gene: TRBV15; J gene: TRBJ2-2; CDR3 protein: CATSKNWAAKNTGELFF; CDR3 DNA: TGTGCCACCAGCAAAAATTGGGCGGCTAAGAACACCGGGGAGCTGTTTTTT
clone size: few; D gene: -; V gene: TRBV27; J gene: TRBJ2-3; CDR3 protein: CASSRGRDTQYF; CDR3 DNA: TGTGCCAGCAGTCGGGGGAGGGATACGCAGTATTTT
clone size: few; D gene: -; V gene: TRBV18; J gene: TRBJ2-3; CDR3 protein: CASSPILGPTDTQYF; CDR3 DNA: TGTGCCAGCTCACCCATCCTAGGCCCCACAGATACGCAGTATTTT
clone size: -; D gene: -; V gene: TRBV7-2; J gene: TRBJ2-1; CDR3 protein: CASSLTTGYNEQFF; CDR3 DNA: TGTGCCAGCAGCTTAACGACAGGCTACAATGAGCAGTTCTTC